A single sample is the source of the 30 T cell receptor beta chains below, sequenced in a study of beta chain features in type 1 diabetes. Sequencing targeted expressed TCRB transcripts, as all isolated RNA had been reverse transcribed. This table comes from immunoSEQ multiplex PCR, and its TCRdb copy is limited to in-frame clones, with some not included. The data contain 450,000 or so clones, 11% of them singletons. Sequencing was done on a sample of naive CD4+ T cells from blood. The receptors shown here come from a woman aged 18-29 years in good health.

V gene TRBV28 combines with J gene TRBJ2-2, with 12 bases lining up with TRBD2. The CDR3 is 15 residues long. The V segment lost 8 bases and the J segment 8 bases; nucleotides outside the gene matches: 9. Looked up from germline, CDR1 is MDHEN and CDR2 is SYDVKM. The CDR3 here is CASALTSGGRGELFF. CDR3 nucleotides: TGTGCCAGCGCACTTACTAGCGGGGGGCGTGGGGAGCTGTTTTTT.

CDR3 protein: CASSSRAGESYEQYF. CDR3 nucleotides: TGTGCCAGCAGCTCACGAGCGGGGGAGTCCTACGAGCAGTACTTC. The chain couples TRBV7-2 to TRBJ2-7; 8 nucleotides match TRBD2. Germline lookup yields CDR1 SGHTA and CDR2 FQGNSA. V trimming: 4 bases; J trimming: 1 base; junction bases outside the gene matches: 6. There are 15 residues in the CDR3.

The V and J genes are TRBV7-2 and TRBJ2-2; 8 nucleotides align to TRBD1. The germline gives CDR1 SGHTA, CDR2 FQGNSA. The CDR3 loop spans 17 amino acids. The V segment lost 2 bases and the J segment 6 bases; nucleotides outside the gene matches: 11. The CDR3 DNA is TGTGCCAGCAGCTTAACAATTCCCCCAGGGGGCCCCGGGGAGCTGTTTTTT. The encoded protein is CASSLTIPPGGPGELFF.

The sample holds a few counts of this clone. The gene calls are TRBV28 and TRBJ1-2; D is unresolved. The CDR3 is 13 amino acids. With 1 base removed from V and 6 bases from J, the gap between germline ends came to 9 bases. CDR1 is MDHEN and CDR2 is SYDVKM in the germline V gene. CDR3: CASSLSRRNGYTF. The DNA of the CDR3 is TGTGCCAGCAGTTTATCCCGGCGGAATGGCTACACCTTC.

The chain recombines TRBV14 with TRBJ2-3; 7 bases align to TRBD1. The CDR3 sequence is 19 residues long. Germline loops: CDR1 SGHDN, CDR2 FVKESK. V shed 0 bases, J shed 2 bases, and the junction held 14 bases outside the gene matches. The CDR3 DNA reads TGTGCCAGCAGCCAAGATTCTTGGATCCGGGACAGATACACAGATACGCAGTATTTT. It encodes CASSQDSWIRDRYTDTQYF.

This clone was counted a few times. The chain carries TRBV29-1 and TRBJ2-1; D assignment may be TRBD1 or TRBD2 (5 bases each). The ends were cut back, 1 base at V and 6 bases at J, with 19 bases in the middle. Germline values: CDR1 SQVTM, CDR2 ANQGSEA. The length of the CDR3 is 16 residues. CDR3 nucleotide sequence: TGCAGCGTTGAAGGCGGCATTGGGGGAGTATCCAATGAGCAGTTCTTC. Its protein product is CSVEGGIGGVSNEQFF.

CDR3: CASSVLGASHEQFF. As DNA, the CDR3 is TGTGCCAGCAGTGTGCTGGGCGCCAGCCATGAGCAGTTCTTC. The V gene is TRBV25-1, the J gene TRBJ2-1; D is undetermined. This CDR3 region has 14 residues. V lost 4 bases to trimming and J lost 8 bases, with 15 bases between them. CDR1 MGHDK and CDR2 SYGVNS come from the germline V gene.

This clone came up a few times. This rearrangement joins TRBV7-2 to TRBJ2-3; TRBD1 agrees at 10 bases. The junction had 7 bases not matched to a gene; V was cut back by 5 bases and J by 2 bases. The germline V gene encodes CDR1 SGHTA and CDR2 FQGNSA. This CDR3 has 16 residues. This CDR3 reads CASSKDRGSVTDTQYF. The CDR3 coding sequence is TGTGCCAGCAGCAAGGACAGGGGGTCGGTCACAGATACGCAGTATTTT.

The chain joins TRBV28 to TRBJ2-7, with TRBD1 identical over 9 bases. Germline V gives CDR1 MDHEN, CDR2 SYDVKM. This CDR3 spans 13 amino acids. The junction had 5 bases not matched to a gene; V was cut back by 6 bases and J by 5 bases. The CDR3 sequence: CASRTYRGHEQYV. The CDR3 DNA sequence: TGTGCCAGCAGGACCTACAGGGGGCACGAGCAGTACGTC.

This chain joins TRBV6-6 and TRBJ2-1; D is uncertain. CDR1 and CDR2 from the germline V gene are MNHNY and SVGAGI (reference sequence). Trimming left V 2 bases short and J 5 bases short, with 7 bases between. The CDR3 spans 13 residues. CDR3 residues: CASSYGQNNEQFF. The CDR3 nucleotides are TGTGCCAGCAGTTACGGGCAGAACAATGAGCAGTTCTTC.

V and J are TRBV13 and TRBJ2-7; D possibly uses TRBD1 or TRBD2 (5 bases each). Trimming stripped 6 bases from V and 3 bases from J, with 15 bases between. CDR1 is PRHDT, CDR2 FYEKMQ, per germline (reference sequence). The CDR3 is 14 amino acids. CDR3: CASSRGQGHYEQYF. The CDR3 bases are TGTGCCAGCAGTCGAGGGCAGGGCCACTACGAGCAGTACTTC.

The chain employs TRBV7-2 and TRBJ2-3, with D possibly being TRBD1 (5 bases). Germline V CDR1 and CDR2: SGHTA, FQGNSA. V shed 4 bases and J shed 0 bases, with 14 bases lying between them. The CDR3 consists of 16 residues. Here the CDR3 reads CASSSSRQLSTDTQYF. DNA for the CDR3: TGTGCCAGCAGCTCGAGCCGACAGTTAAGCACAGATACGCAGTATTTT.

CDR3 region: CASRSIAGGGPDTQYF. In nucleotides, the CDR3 is TGTGCCAGCAGATCAATAGCGGGAGGGGGCCCAGATACGCAGTATTTT. This rearrangement joins TRBV7-9 to TRBJ2-3, with 11 bases lining up with TRBD2. Germline lookup yields CDR1 SEHNR and CDR2 FQNEAQ (reference sequence). The CDR3 is 16 residues long. Germline trimming cut 6 bases from V and 4 bases from J; bases unmatched to any gene: 9.

This rearrangement joins TRBV23-1 to TRBJ2-3; 10 bases are shared with TRBD2. TRBV23-1 is recorded as an ORF, its role being uncertain. V gave up 6 bases and J gave up 4 bases; unmatched junction bases: 4. The CDR3 is made up of 14 amino acids. CDR3 sequence: CASRAGGPPDTQYF. The CDR3 DNA reads as TGCGCCAGCAGAGCGGGAGGGCCTCCAGATACGCAGTATTTT.

In its sample, this clone was seen a few times. The V gene is TRBV2, the J gene TRBJ1-5; D is unclear. V was pared by 4 bases and J by 6 bases, with 10 bases between. The CDR3 runs 13 residues. Germline CDR1 SNHLY, CDR2 FYNNEI. The chain's CDR3 is CASSGEAGQPQHF. The CDR3 coding sequence is TGTGCCAGCAGTGGGGAGGCTGGTCAGCCCCAGCATTTT.

DNA of the CDR3: TGTGCCAGCAGCTTTGGACTAGCGGGTCCAGATACGCAGTATTTT. It encodes CASSFGLAGPDTQYF. This sequence joins TRBV11-3 and TRBJ2-3; 11 bases match TRBD2. This CDR3 region has 15 residues. Germline V lookup: CDR1 SGHNT, CDR2 YENEEA. V dropped 3 bases and J dropped 4; count of bases not matched to a gene: 3.

In its sample, this clone was seen a few times. The chain employs TRBV6-7 and TRBJ2-3; 15 nucleotides line up with TRBD2. TRBV6-7 is filed as an ORF, its function uncertain. V lost 9 bases, J lost 0 bases, and 4 bases stayed unmatched. This CDR3 is built from 16 residues. The DNA of the CDR3 is TGTGCCAGAGGACTAGCGGGAGGGCTTAGCACAGATACGCAGTATTTT. Translated, it gives CARGLAGGLSTDTQYF.

A few counts support this clone. The rearrangement joins TRBV19 to TRBJ2-2; possibly TRBD1 for D (6 bases). Germline loops: CDR1 LNHDA, CDR2 SQIVND (reference sequence). The CDR3 sequence is 14 residues long. The V end lost 6 bases, the J end lost 4 bases, and 12 bases lay between the germline ends. In DNA form, the CDR3 reads TGTGCCAGTAGGTCCCAGGGGAGCACCGGGGAGCTGTTTTTT. It translates to CASRSQGSTGELFF.

This clone was recorded a few times. Different DNA sequences within this sample yield the same CDR3. The rearrangement links TRBV9 to TRBJ2-1; no clear D. Germline CDR1 is SGDLS and CDR2 is YYNGEE. The CDR3 spans 14 residues. V was shortened by 1 base and J by 1 base, with 6 bases between the two germline ends. Written as DNA, the CDR3 is TGTGCCAGCAGCGTAATCGGTTCCTACAATGAGCAGTTCTTC. Amino acid sequence: CASSVIGSYNEQFF.

The rearrangement uses TRBV5-4 and TRBJ2-3; D might be TRBD1 (5 bases). This CDR3 region has 14 residues. Looked up from germline, CDR1 is SGHNT and CDR2 is YYREEE (reference sequence). V gave up 2 bases and J gave up 2 bases, with 9 bases separating them. CDR3 loop: CASSFIGATDTQYF. The DNA of the CDR3 is TGTGCCAGCAGCTTTATAGGGGCCACAGATACGCAGTATTTT.

This clone was seen a few times. V usage is TRBV5-6 and J usage is TRBJ1-1; TRBD1 aligns across 9 bases. Per germline, CDR1 SGHDT and CDR2 YYEEEE. V trimming: 0 bases; J trimming: 2 bases; junction bases outside the gene matches: 8. The CDR3 runs 17 residues. The CDR3 bases are TGTGCCAGCAGCTTGGCCGGGACAGGGAGGTTCAACACTGAAGCTTTCTTT. Residues: CASSLAGTGRFNTEAFF.

This clone was observed a few times. Relative to the germline gene, one junction end is altered; a read error may explain this. The CDR3 bases are TGTGCTAGCAGCTTAGCAGGTGGATCGGGGGTCACCGGGGAGCTGTTTTTT. Its translation: CASSLAGGSGVTGELFF. The chain uses TRBV7-7 and TRBJ2-2, with D maybe TRBD2 (6 bases). This CDR3 is 17 amino acids long. Germline CDR1 is SSHAT and CDR2 is FNYEAQ (reference sequence).

This clone turned up a few times. The chain carries TRBV15 and TRBJ2-5; D unclear. V shed 3 bases and J shed 5 bases, with 16 bases lying between them. Germline CDR1 reads LNHNV; CDR2 reads YYDKDF (reference sequence). The CDR3 is made up of 15 amino acids. The CDR3 spells CATSRQSSALETQYF. DNA of the CDR3: TGTGCCACCAGCAGGCAGAGCTCCGCCTTGGAGACCCAGTACTTC.

This clone has more than one count but fewer than ten. The V and J genes are TRBV7-9 and TRBJ1-1, with 7 bases matching TRBD1. CDR1 is SEHNR and CDR2 is FQNEAQ in the germline V gene (reference sequence). This CDR3 has 14 residues. Losses at the gene ends were 2 bases for V and 4 bases for J; bases not matched to a gene: 4. The CDR3 sequence: CASSLKGQITEAFF. CDR3 bases: TGTGCCAGCAGCTTAAAGGGACAGATCACTGAAGCTTTCTTT.

This clone was detected a few times. The chain couples TRBV9 to TRBJ2-3; 7 positions match TRBD2. The CDR3 length is 14 residues. Germline V gene lookup returns CDR1 SGDLS and CDR2 YYNGEE. With V trimmed by 1 base and J by 7 bases, 6 bases remained unmatched. CDR3 residues: CASSVSPAGNTQYF. CDR3 coding DNA: TGTGCCAGCAGCGTATCCCCAGCGGGGAATACGCAGTATTTT.

This clone showed up just a few times. CDR3 in DNA: TGTGCCTGGGGTAGGAGCACAGATACGCAGTATTTT. Translated: CAWGRSTDTQYF. V and J are TRBV30 and TRBJ2-3, with D unclear. The V gene lost 5 bases and the J gene lost 0 bases, with 6 bases spanning the gap. Germline CDR1 reads GTSNPN; CDR2 reads SVGIG (reference sequence). This CDR3 is built from 12 residues. The full variable domain, in which reference TRBV30 and TRBJ2-3 provide the parts outside the CDR3, is SQTIHQWPATLVQPVGSPLSLECTVEGTSNPNLYWYRQAAGRGLQLLFYSVGIGQISSEVPQNLSASRPQDRQFILSSKKLLLSDSGFYLCAWGRSTDTQYFGPGTRLTVL.

The chain recombines TRBV5-1 with TRBJ2-7; TRBD2 matches 12 bases. From germline, CDR1 is SGHRS and CDR2 YFSETQ. The V segment lost 3 bases and the J segment 3 bases; nucleotides outside the gene matches: 4. This CDR3 is 15 amino acids long. CDR3 DNA sequence: TGCGCCAGCAGCTCACTGACTAGCGGGAGCTACGAGCAGTACTTC. This codes for CASSSLTSGSYEQYF.

The V gene is TRBV7-9, the J gene TRBJ2-2; D is unclear. V lost 5 bases to trimming and J lost 5 bases, with 18 bases between them. This CDR3 is 16 amino acids long. Germline loops: CDR1 SEHNR, CDR2 FQNEAQ (reference sequence). In DNA, the CDR3 is TGTGCCAGCAGCCCCCGTCGGCAACGAAGGACCGGGGAGCTGTTTTTT. Translated, it gives CASSPRRQRRTGELFF.

This chain links TRBV5-4 with TRBJ1-2; D is possibly TRBD1 (6 bases). The germline V gene encodes CDR1 SGHNT and CDR2 YYREEE (reference sequence). CDR3 length equals 15 residues. The germline V and J ends were trimmed by 4 bases and 8 bases, with 21 bases remaining between them. The CDR3 is CASSNFDRPLEGYTF. The CDR3, as DNA: TGTGCCAGCAGCAATTTTGACAGGCCTCTGGAAGGCTACACCTTC.

Note on this clone: This specimen includes other DNA sequences encoding the same CDR3. The chain combines TRBV18 with TRBJ2-5, with D possibly being TRBD1 (6 bases). The ends were cut back, 1 base at V and 1 base at J, with 7 bases in the middle. The CDR3 covers 14 residues. Per germline, CDR1 KGHSH and CDR2 LQKENI. The CDR3 is CASSPLDSQETQYF. DNA of the CDR3: TGTGCCAGCTCACCACTGGACAGCCAAGAGACCCAGTACTTC. Looking up the rest from reference TRBV18 and TRBJ2-5 gives the full variable domain: NAGVMQNPRHLVRRRGQEARLRCSPMKGHSHVYWYRQLPEEGLKFMVYLQKENIIDESGMPKERFSAEFPKEGPSILRIQQVVRGDSAAYFCASSPLDSQETQYFGPGTRLLVL.